The 32 T cell receptor beta chains reported below all come from one sample, sequenced in a study of CD8 T cells in Susac syndrome (dated by TCRdb to about 2019). The library relied on the immunoSEQ multiplex PCR assay. RNA was extracted using the RNeasy kit, and about 0.5 to 1 ug of the RNA was reverse transcribed with random hexamers. TCRdb passed the public sequencing reads through fastp at Q25 and MiXCR, retaining productive beta sequences. Duplicate CDR3 protein sequences are folded into a single record with the most common DNA and genes. For this sample there are over 150,000 distinct CDR3 sequences; 95% to 97% appear just once. The ten largest make up less than 0.15% of the sample. The sequenced sample consisted of CD4+ T cells from PBMCs. The receptors come from a human donor with Susac syndrome.

V is TRBV4-3 and J is TRBJ2-7, with TRBD2 matching 12 bases. Germline CDR1 LGHNA, CDR2 YSLEER. Trimming cost V 5 bases and J 7 bases; bases outside gene matches: 12. The CDR3 spans 16 residues. The CDR3 loop is CASSFRLAGDLREQYF. In nucleotides, the CDR3 is TGCGCCAGCAGCTTCCGACTAGCGGGAGATCTGCGGGAGCAGTACTTC.

The chain employs TRBV7-8 and TRBJ2-5; tentatively, D is TRBD1 (6 bases). V was trimmed by 5 bases and J by 5 bases, leaving 15 bases between them. CDR1 is SGHVS and CDR2 is FQNEAQ in the germline V gene. The length of the CDR3 is 14 residues. CDR3 nucleotide sequence: TGTGCCAGCAGCCCGATCCAGGGGTGGGAGACCCAGTACTTC. Translation gives CASSPIQGWETQYF.

This rearrangement joins TRBV28 to TRBJ2-6, with a weak D call TRBD2 (5 bases). V lost 6 bases and J 0 bases, leaving 18 bases between the germline ends. CDR3 size: 18 residues. Germline lookup yields CDR1 MDHEN and CDR2 SYDVKM. The CDR3 region is CASRGRGQVYSGANVLTF. The CDR3 bases are TGTGCCAGCAGAGGCCGAGGGCAGGTCTACTCTGGGGCCAACGTCCTGACTTTC.

The V gene is TRBV5-6, the J gene TRBJ1-5; TRBD1 agrees at 7 bases. Germline CDR1 is SGHDT and CDR2 is YYEEEE. CDR3 length: 14 residues. V dropped 4 bases and J dropped 5; count of bases not matched to a gene: 6. The CDR3 is CASSLQTGYQPQHF. CDR3 nucleotides: TGTGCCAGCAGCCTTCAGACAGGGTATCAGCCCCAGCATTTT.

The chain joins TRBV10-3 to TRBJ2-4; D call uncertain. This CDR3 is 13 amino acids long. Germline V lookup: CDR1 ENHRY, CDR2 SYGVKD. V dropped 2 bases and J dropped 3 bases, with 5 bases sitting between them. The DNA for the CDR3 is TGTGCCATCAGTGAGGGAGTCAAAAACATTCAGTACTTC. Its translation is CAISEGVKNIQYF.

The CDR3 sequence: CATSSQADTEAFF. In nucleotides, the CDR3 is TGTGCCACCAGCAGCCAAGCGGACACTGAAGCTTTCTTT. The chain has TRBV15 and TRBJ1-1; D unclear. V lost 3 bases and J 3 bases, leaving 8 bases between the germline ends. The germline gives CDR1 LNHNV, CDR2 YYDKDF (reference sequence). The CDR3 loop spans 13 amino acids.

V usage is TRBV29-1 and J usage is TRBJ1-1; possible D gene TRBD1, 5 bases. There are 16 residues in the CDR3. V lost 7 bases, J lost 7 bases, and 28 bases lay in between. The V gene's germline CDR1 is SQVTM and CDR2 ANQGSEA. CDR3 bases: TGCAGCGGCGCCCCTACAACAGGAGCCGGCGTGGGTGAAGCTTTCTTT. Residues: CSGAPTTGAGVGEAFF.

The V call is TRBV29-1, the J call TRBJ1-2; D may be TRBD1 (5 bases). Germline V CDR1 and CDR2: SQVTM, ANQGSEA. The germline V and J ends were trimmed by 2 bases and 3 bases, with 31 bases remaining between them. The CDR3 consists of 20 residues. The CDR3 bases are TGCAGCGTTGAAACCCACACCCTGCGACAGTGGAGGGATAGGGACTATGGCTACACCTTC. Residues: CSVETHTLRQWRDRDYGYTF.

V is TRBV7-9 and J is TRBJ2-3; 15 bases are a match to TRBD2. In germline, CDR1 is SEHNR, CDR2 FQNEAQ (reference sequence). With 5 bases clipped from V and 3 bases from J, the junction kept 9 bases outside the gene matches. The CDR3 loop spans 18 amino acids. The CDR3 reads CASSPRTSGRARTDTQYF. The DNA of the CDR3 is TGTGCCAGCAGCCCCCGGACTAGCGGGAGGGCCAGGACAGATACGCAGTATTTT.

The rearrangement joins TRBV30 to TRBJ1-1; D is ambiguous. The CDR3 has 13 amino acids. Trimming shortened V by 7 bases and J by 0 bases, and 12 bases separated the two germline ends. The germline V gene has CDR1 GTSNPN and CDR2 SVGIG (reference sequence). CDR3 amino acids: CASLRTLNTEAFF. The DNA for the CDR3 is TGTGCCTCCCTGAGGACCCTGAACACTGAAGCTTTCTTT.

This chain joins TRBV10-3 and TRBJ2-3, with 10 bases fitting TRBD1. The CDR3 sequence is 15 residues long. Looked up from germline, CDR1 is ENHRY and CDR2 is SYGVKD. Unmatched junction bases numbered 7, after V lost 7 bases and J lost 3 bases. The CDR3 sequence is CAIKTGTGATDTQYF. In DNA form, the CDR3 reads TGTGCCATCAAAACCGGGACAGGGGCTACAGATACGCAGTATTTT.

This sequence joins TRBV27 and TRBJ2-3, with a weak D call TRBD2 (6 bases). Germline V CDR1 and CDR2: MNHEY, SMNVEV (reference sequence). The CDR3 has 14 residues. Trimming stripped 8 bases from V and 2 bases from J, with 14 bases between. CDR3 protein: CASRAGIYTDTQYF. CDR3 nucleotides: TGTGCCAGCCGGGCGGGAATATACACAGATACGCAGTATTTT.

The chain joins TRBV6-2 or TRBV6-3 to TRBJ2-6, with D perhaps matching TRBD1 (6 bases). Trimming cost V 5 bases and J 3 bases, with 11 bases left between them. This CDR3 has 15 amino acids. Germline V gene lookup returns CDR1 MNHEY and CDR2 SVGEGT. CDR3 in DNA: TGTGCCAGCAGTCATCCAGGGGATGGGGCCAACGTCCTGACTTTC. Translated, it gives CASSHPGDGANVLTF.

The rearrangement joins TRBV5-1 to TRBJ1-1; TRBD1 is a possible D gene (5 bases). Trimming shortened V by 0 bases and J by 1 base, and 10 bases separated the two germline ends. The CDR3 totals 15 residues. CDR1 SGHRS and CDR2 YFSETQ come from the germline V gene. DNA of the CDR3: TGCGCCAGCAGCTTGGCCCCTACAGGGAACACTGAAGCTTTCTTT. Its translation is CASSLAPTGNTEAFF.

The chain is built from TRBV24-1 and TRBJ2-3, with 7 bases aligning to TRBD1. The CDR3 runs to 11 residues. Germline V gene sequence: CDR1 KGHDR, CDR2 SFDVKD. Trimming at V came to 9 bases and at J to 7 bases, leaving 3 bases not matched to a gene. As DNA, the CDR3 is TGTGCCACCGGGGGACAGTATACGCAGTATTTT. Its translation: CATGGQYTQYF.

J is TRBJ1-3 and V is TRBV4-3; D gene unclear. The V gene lost 1 base and the J gene lost 1 base, with 8 bases spanning the gap. The CDR3 has 15 residues. Germline assignment: CDR1 LGHNA and CDR2 YSLEER. The CDR3 loop is CASSQGGGSGNTIYF. As DNA, the CDR3 is TGCGCCAGCAGCCAAGGGGGAGGATCTGGAAACACCATATATTTT.

The V call is TRBV29-1, the J call TRBJ1-5; tentatively, D is TRBD1 (5 bases). Germline CDR1 and CDR2: SQVTM and ANQGSEA. The V end was cut by 5 bases, the J end by 2 bases, with 13 bases between. This CDR3 is built from 14 residues. CDR3 DNA: TGCAGCGTTATGGGTCCGGGGGGCAATCAGCCCCAGCATTTT. As protein: CSVMGPGGNQPQHF.

The rearrangement joins TRBV28 to TRBJ2-1; tentatively, D is TRBD2 (6 bases). Germline V CDR1 and CDR2: MDHEN, SYDVKM. This CDR3 is built from 14 residues. The ends were cut back, 8 bases at V and 7 bases at J, with 18 bases in the middle. The CDR3 nucleotides read TGTGCCAGCGTTCTAGCGCTCGCGGTGAATGAGCAGTTCTTC. It is translated as CASVLALAVNEQFF.

The chain recombines TRBV4-3 with TRBJ2-3; tentative D call: TRBD2 (6 bases). CDR3 size: 15 residues. The germline V gene has CDR1 LGHNA and CDR2 YSLEER. The germline V and J ends were trimmed by 0 bases and 4 bases, with 11 bases remaining between them. As DNA, the CDR3 is TGCGCCAGCAGCCAAGAAGTCGGCGGGGCAGATACGCAGTATTTT. This gives the protein CASSQEVGGADTQYF.

This clonotype appeared once. The chain has TRBV4-3 and TRBJ1-5, with D perhaps TRBD1 (6 bases). The germline V gene has CDR1 LGHNA and CDR2 YSLEER. This CDR3 contains 16 residues. Trimming pared 1 base from V and 5 bases from J, leaving 15 bases between. CDR3 coding DNA: TGCGCCAGCAGCCAAGTGACCGGGGGCGATCATCAGCCCCAGCATTTT. It yields the protein CASSQVTGGDHQPQHF.

This chain connects TRBV5-6 to TRBJ2-3; 9 bases map to TRBD2. The CDR3 consists of 15 residues. The germline V gene has CDR1 SGHDT and CDR2 YYEEEE. V dropped 4 bases and J dropped 0; count of bases not matched to a gene: 3. This CDR3 reads CASSTTSGSTDTQYF. CDR3 bases: TGTGCCAGCAGCACGACTAGCGGAAGCACAGATACGCAGTATTTT.

The chain couples TRBV9 to TRBJ2-3; TRBD1 agrees at 11 bases. This CDR3 spans 18 amino acids. Germline V CDR1 and CDR2: SGDLS, YYNGEE. V dropped 4 bases and J dropped 0; count of bases not matched to a gene: 10. CDR3 in DNA: TGTGCCAGCAGCCCCCCGGACAGGGGGCGACCCAGCACAGATACGCAGTATTTT. Amino acids: CASSPPDRGRPSTDTQYF.

The rearrangement joins TRBV29-1 to TRBJ1-2; 9 positions agree with TRBD1. Germline CDR1 and CDR2: SQVTM and ANQGSEA. V was pared by 4 bases and J by 5 bases, with 8 bases of the junction left unmatched. The CDR3 extends over 14 amino acids. CDR3 protein: CSVGTGGVLYGYTF. CDR3 in DNA: TGCAGCGTTGGAACAGGGGGCGTCTTGTATGGCTACACCTTC.

Only a few counts were recorded for this clonotype. The CDR3 here is CASSGQETQYF. The CDR3 DNA follows: TGTGCCAGCAGCGGGCAAGAGACCCAGTACTTC. The chain is built from TRBV7-2 and TRBJ2-5; D call uncertain. CDR3 length: 11 residues. V was pared by 5 bases and J by 2 bases, with 3 bases between. Per the germline V gene, CDR1 is SGHTA and CDR2 is FQGNSA.

The V call is TRBV12-3 or TRBV12-4, the J call TRBJ1-1; D possibly corresponds to TRBD1 (5 bases). With 4 bases removed from V and 10 bases from J, the gap between germline ends came to 10 bases. The CDR3 has 11 residues. DNA of the CDR3: TGTGCCAGCAGTTCGACAGTAGGAGCTTTCTTT. As protein: CASSSTVGAFF.

The chain carries TRBV4-3 and TRBJ2-1; 12 bases fit TRBD2. This CDR3 region has 17 residues. CDR1 LGHNA and CDR2 YSLEER come from the germline V gene. The J segment lost 4 bases and the V segment lost 0 bases, leaving 4 bases of the junction unmatched. CDR3 DNA: TGCGCCAGCAGCCAAGATCACGGGACTAGCGGGTACAATGAGCAGTTCTTC. Translating it yields CASSQDHGTSGYNEQFF.

The rearrangement links TRBV5-4 to TRBJ2-3, with TRBD1 as a possible D gene (6 bases). The CDR3 consists of 13 residues. CDR1 is SGHNT, CDR2 YYREEE, per germline (reference sequence). Deletions cut 3 bases from V and 3 bases from J, with 8 bases between. The CDR3 spells CASSSQGTDTQYF. The CDR3 bases are TGTGCCAGCAGCTCCCAGGGGACAGATACGCAGTATTTT.

This chain uses TRBV20-1 with TRBJ2-1; 8 bases line up with TRBD2. The CDR3 sequence is 13 residues long. Germline V gene data show CDR1 as DFQATT and CDR2 as SNEGSKA (reference sequence). V gave up 3 bases and J gave up 8 bases; unmatched junction bases: 6. CDR3 sequence reads: CSASGRARDEQFF. CDR3 coding DNA: TGCAGTGCTAGCGGGAGGGCCAGAGATGAGCAGTTCTTC.

This chain links TRBV18 with TRBJ1-2; D possibly corresponds to TRBD1 (5 bases). Per germline, CDR1 KGHSH and CDR2 LQKENI. Trimming shortened V by 5 bases and J by 4 bases, and 14 bases separated the two germline ends. CDR3 size: 14 residues. This chain's CDR3 is CASSDFGGSYGYTF. CDR3 sequence (DNA): TGTGCCAGCTCAGACTTTGGGGGAAGCTATGGCTACACCTTC.

The chain joins TRBV13 to TRBJ2-1; D is unclear. The V and J ends lost 4 bases and 5 bases respectively, with 6 bases between them. This CDR3 is built from 12 residues. From germline, CDR1 is PRHDT and CDR2 FYEKMQ (reference sequence). DNA of the CDR3: TGTGCCAGCAGCTCCCGGGACAATGAGCAGTTCTTC. Protein product: CASSSRDNEQFF. The whole variable domain, remainder taken from reference TRBV13 and TRBJ2-1, is AAGVIQSPRHLIKEKRETATLKCYPIPRHDTVYWYQQGPGQDPQFLISFYEKMQSDKGSIPDRFSAQQFSDYHSELNMSSLELGDSALYFCASSSRDNEQFFGPGTRLTVL.

The chain joins TRBV15 to TRBJ1-1; D gene uncertain. The CDR3 sequence is 17 residues long. The germline CDR1 and CDR2 sequences are LNHNV and YYDKDF (reference sequence). The V end lost 5 bases, the J end lost 0 bases, and 19 bases lay between the germline ends. CDR3 DNA sequence: TGTGCCACCAGCGGAACGCCGGGCAGGAAAATGAACACTGAAGCTTTCTTT. This codes for CATSGTPGRKMNTEAFF.

The chain combines TRBV15 with TRBJ2-2; no clear D. Germline loops: CDR1 LNHNV, CDR2 YYDKDF (reference sequence). This CDR3 has 14 amino acids. V gave up 0 bases and J gave up 6 bases, with 8 bases separating them. The CDR3 protein is CATSRDKKAGELFF. The CDR3, as DNA: TGTGCCACCAGCAGAGATAAGAAAGCCGGGGAGCTGTTTTTT.